This T cell receptor (beta chain) was documented in a study of Tregs in tolerant kidney transplant recipients. Study results and limitations: Biological reproducibility was not directly addressed in this study. Few patients were studied, so findings need validation in larger groups.

The length of the CDR3 is 16 residues. Germline V gene sequence: CDR1 MGHRA, CDR2 YSYEKL. Trimming removed 0 bases from V and 1 base from J, with 13 bases in between. The data were produced by immunoSEQ multiplex PCR, yet TCRdb's version contains in-frame clones alone and is incomplete. This sample has 60,000 to 75,000 clones, with 70% to 90% found just once. Points on this clone: What it recognizes is unknown.

CD4+CD25+CD127- Tregs, CD4+CD25- non-Tregs, CD4 and CD8 cells were sorted. The chain combines TRBV4-1 with TRBJ2-7; D gene unclear. Source: Tregs from blood, taken before the transplant. The clonotype comes from a human donor who received a combined kidney and bone marrow transplant. CDR3 DNA sequence: TGCGCCAGCAGCCAAGATCCGGCAGGATCTTCCTACGAGCAGTACTTC. It specifies CASSQDPAGSSYEQYF.